Presented here are 3 T cell receptor beta chains from one specimen sequenced in a study of blood T cell repertoires in COVID-19. TCRdb's table, derived via immunoSEQ multiplex PCR, lists solely in-frame clones and lacks some. The data show just over 650,000 clones, about 87% seen once. Sequencing was done on a sample of peripheral blood. All receptors come from a woman aged 18-30 years with acute or convalescent COVID-19.

The chain is built from TRBV28 and TRBJ1-4; 8 bases line up with TRBD1. The CDR3 covers 15 residues. Germline CDR1 is MDHEN and CDR2 is SYDVKM. The CDR3 nucleotides are TGTGCAGCCGGGACAGGAGGAGGCTTTGATGAAAAACTGTTTTTT. It is translated as CAAGTGGGFDEKLFF.

The DNA of the CDR3 is TGTGCCAGCAGCGCGTTCACCGGGGAGCTGTTTTTT. It encodes CASSAFTGELFF. The genes are TRBV7-9 and TRBJ2-2; D gene uncertain. V shed 5 bases and J shed 4 bases, with 5 bases lying between them. Germline V gene data show CDR1 as SEHNR and CDR2 as FQNEAQ (reference sequence). CDR3 length: 12 amino acids.

This clone was counted between two and nine times. V and J are TRBV11-2 and TRBJ1-2; 11 nucleotides align to TRBD1. Germline V gene lookup returns CDR1 SGHAT and CDR2 FQNNGV. V lost 5 bases, J lost 7 bases, and 12 bases stayed unmatched. This CDR3 region has 16 residues. This chain's CDR3 is CASSLGHGQGAFGYTF. The CDR3 coding sequence is TGTGCCAGCAGCCTCGGCCACGGACAGGGGGCTTTTGGCTACACCTTC. Variable domain in full (rest from reference TRBV11-2 and TRBJ1-2): EAGVAQSPRYKIIEKRQSVAFWCNPISGHATLYWYQQILGQGPKLLIQFQNNGVVDDSQLPKDRFSAERLKGVDSTLKIQPAKLEDSAVYLCASSLGHGQGAFGYTFGSGTRLTVV.